This T cell receptor beta chain was observed in a study of T cell changes during pregnancy in multiple sclerosis. Some clones are missing from TCRdb's copy, which holds only in-frame ones; the method was immunoSEQ multiplex PCR. The repertoire holds over 35,000 clones, with around 93% as singletons. This clone was recorded only once. This CDR3 comprises 15 residues. With 8 bases removed from V and 7 bases from J, the gap between germline ends came to 23 bases. The germline gives CDR1 MNHEY, CDR2 SMNVEV (reference sequence). Specimen: CD4+ T cells from peripheral blood mononuclear cells, collected in the third trimester of pregnancy. This TCR was recovered from a female donor in good health, enrolled as a control in a pregnancy study. The chain carries TRBV27 and TRBJ1-2; D is perhaps TRBD1 (5 bases). This chain's CDR3 is CASRPGRVSGRGYTF. CDR3 sequence (DNA): TGTGCCAGCCGACCCGGGAGAGTGTCGGGGCGTGGCTACACCTTC.